The TCR beta chain under discussion was sequenced for a study of identical twins (TCRdb year 2016). About the study as a whole: To test whether fetal clonotypes persist, this study deep-sequenced TCR alpha and beta repertoires from monozygotic twins, from unrelated adults of various ages, and from cord blood. To rule out contamination, the twin experiments were replicated at different times with different library preparation protocols. The full study reports these points: Fewer insertions were carried by abundant cord blood beta clonotypes; a weaker similar trend was observed in young adult naive repertoires, while no such trend was observed in memory repertoires. Compared with coincidental sharing between unrelated individuals, out-of-frame TCR alpha sequences shared between twins showed an excess of sequences with low generation probability. Invariant T cells such as MAIT and iNKT could partly confound zero-insertion analyses, though diverse VJ usage argued against this for most clonotypes. In beta out-of-frame sequences, excess twin sharing was weaker, because having fewer shared sequences lowered the signal-to-noise ratio. Out-of-frame TCR alpha sharing in monozygotic twins was systematically underestimated by recombination models, whereas sharing between unrelated individuals was in agreement with the recombination models. Because the same donors could not be followed over many years, conclusions were based on cross-sectional statistical analysis.

Every donor in the study was a healthy Caucasian. Three pairs of female monozygotic twins, all aged about 18 to 29 years, made up the twin cohort. Positive isolation kits from Invitrogen were used to isolate the CD4+ and CD8+ T cell populations. This clonotype was observed a handful of times. The antigen it recognizes is unknown. Base-call qualities are not available, and no considerably larger clone is one nucleotide away. Library generation was performed with 5' RACE. Instrument on record: Illumina HiSeq 2000. Template switching added a universal primer binding site, and the final cDNA carried a unique molecular identifier that allowed TCR cDNA molecules to be counted accurately. Specific primers in the conserved constant-segment region were used to synthesize first-strand cDNA for TCR alpha and beta chains. To control for contamination, every cDNA library carried two barcodes: a SMART-Mk sample barcode plus Illumina barcodes. TruSeq adapter sequences along with Illumina sample barcodes were introduced in two successive PCR steps. Sequencing of the TCR alpha and beta cDNA libraries was done on the Illumina HiSeq platform using custom primers. As for the authors' bioinformatics: Raw reads were processed with MiGEC to extract unique molecular identifiers, and MiXCR was used to determine CDR3 positions. For each individual, recombination models were inferred using an EM algorithm with the repgenHMM and IGoR tools. Shared clonotypes were analyzed with the tcR package in R, and sharing was normalized by the product of cloneset sizes. To study raw recombination without the effects of thymic and clonal selection, out-of-frame nonproductive sequences were analyzed. The public reads were quality trimmed at Q25 with fastp and then assembled into clones with MiXCR by TCRdb, keeping productive beta chains. Merged by CDR3 protein, the rows form single entries marked with the most common genes and DNA. These V and J calls are TCRdb output, not the study's own analysis. The sample includes 450,000 or so distinct CDR3 sequences, with about 24% observed a single time. The ten largest clones take up just under 3% of the sample.

These same data were also listed under a study on T cells expressing NK-cell markers. That second report states: Three sorted T-cell subsets (CD3+CD56+NKG2C+, CD3+CD56+NKG2C- and CD3+CD56-NKG2C+) from roughly eight donors had their TCR beta-chain repertoires profiled. Among the eight sequenced donors, seven were HCMV-seropositive and one was HCMV-seronegative. In several experiments an anti-gammadeltaTCR antibody was added to restrict sorting to alphabetaTCR-expressing T cells. In six donors, the dominant CD3+CD56+NKG2C+ clonotypes were found to rank among the top 10 CD8+ clonotypes and to make up about 1.0-8% of CD8+ T cells. Those dominant clonotypes were again the most abundant among CD3+CD56-NKG2C+ cells in a handful of donors, at about 25-60.1%. Whether the expanded NKG2C-expressing T cell clones were specific for HCMV antigens was left unclear. All eight donors whose samples were sequenced were randomly selected healthy volunteers, three of them men and five women. HCMV-specific IgG was detected in serum with a commercial ELISA kit to determine HCMV serostatus. MIGEC was used to demultiplex reads and group the reads by UMI, and MiTCR was used to assemble and quantify clonotypes. To exclude erroneous sequences, any TCR cDNA sequence not supported by at least two reads was discarded. The tcR package was used for downstream repertoire analysis, and clonotypes were matched across fractions by CDR3 nucleotide sequence plus V segment. Antigen specificity was annotated against VDJdb with VDJmatch, allowing one amino acid substitution in CDR3.

The TCR sequence derives from a woman under 30 in good health. The sample consisted of CD4+ T cells sorted from blood.

At the DNA level, the sequence is TGTGCCAGCAGTTTACTAGCGGGGGAAGAGGGTACGCAGTATTTT. Its protein product is CASSLLAGEEGTQYF. The rearranged segments are TRBV12-3 or TRBV12-4 and TRBJ2-3; TRBD2 aligns with 10 central bases. Measured from the cysteine to the phenylalanine, the CDR3 is 15 residues long. Just CDR3 DNA is preserved here, 45 bases in frame from base 1. Germline trimming amounts to 2 bases on V and 8 bases on J, with 7 as the count of junction bases outside the gene matches.